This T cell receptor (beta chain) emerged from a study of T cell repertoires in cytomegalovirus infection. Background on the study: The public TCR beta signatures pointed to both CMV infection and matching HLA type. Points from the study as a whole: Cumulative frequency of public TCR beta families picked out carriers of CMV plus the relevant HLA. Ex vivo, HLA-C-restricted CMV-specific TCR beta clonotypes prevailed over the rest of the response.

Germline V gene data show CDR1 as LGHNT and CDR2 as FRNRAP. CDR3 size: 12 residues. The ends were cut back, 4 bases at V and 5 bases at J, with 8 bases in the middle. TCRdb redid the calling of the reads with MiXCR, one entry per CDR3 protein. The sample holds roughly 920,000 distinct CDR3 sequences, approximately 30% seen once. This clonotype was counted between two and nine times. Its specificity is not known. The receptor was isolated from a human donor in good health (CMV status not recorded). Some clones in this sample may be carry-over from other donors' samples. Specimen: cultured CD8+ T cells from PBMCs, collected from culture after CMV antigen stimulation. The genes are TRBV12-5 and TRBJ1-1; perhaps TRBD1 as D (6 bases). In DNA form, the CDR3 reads TGTGCTAGTGGTTCCCAGGGGACTGAAGCTTTCTTT. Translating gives CASGSQGTEAFF.